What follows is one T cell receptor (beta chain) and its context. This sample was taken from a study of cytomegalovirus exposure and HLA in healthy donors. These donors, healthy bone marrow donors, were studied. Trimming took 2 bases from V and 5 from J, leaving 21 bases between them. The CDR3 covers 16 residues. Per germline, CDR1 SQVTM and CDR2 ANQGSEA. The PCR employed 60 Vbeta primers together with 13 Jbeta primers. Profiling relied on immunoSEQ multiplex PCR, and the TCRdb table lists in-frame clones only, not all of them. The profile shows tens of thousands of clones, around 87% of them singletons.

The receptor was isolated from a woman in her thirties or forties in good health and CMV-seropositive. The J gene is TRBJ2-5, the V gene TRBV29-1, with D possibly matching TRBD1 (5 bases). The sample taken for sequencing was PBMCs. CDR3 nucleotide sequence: TGCAGCGTTGAACCGACGACAGAGCCGGTTCGGGAGACCCAGTACTTC. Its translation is CSVEPTTEPVRETQYF.